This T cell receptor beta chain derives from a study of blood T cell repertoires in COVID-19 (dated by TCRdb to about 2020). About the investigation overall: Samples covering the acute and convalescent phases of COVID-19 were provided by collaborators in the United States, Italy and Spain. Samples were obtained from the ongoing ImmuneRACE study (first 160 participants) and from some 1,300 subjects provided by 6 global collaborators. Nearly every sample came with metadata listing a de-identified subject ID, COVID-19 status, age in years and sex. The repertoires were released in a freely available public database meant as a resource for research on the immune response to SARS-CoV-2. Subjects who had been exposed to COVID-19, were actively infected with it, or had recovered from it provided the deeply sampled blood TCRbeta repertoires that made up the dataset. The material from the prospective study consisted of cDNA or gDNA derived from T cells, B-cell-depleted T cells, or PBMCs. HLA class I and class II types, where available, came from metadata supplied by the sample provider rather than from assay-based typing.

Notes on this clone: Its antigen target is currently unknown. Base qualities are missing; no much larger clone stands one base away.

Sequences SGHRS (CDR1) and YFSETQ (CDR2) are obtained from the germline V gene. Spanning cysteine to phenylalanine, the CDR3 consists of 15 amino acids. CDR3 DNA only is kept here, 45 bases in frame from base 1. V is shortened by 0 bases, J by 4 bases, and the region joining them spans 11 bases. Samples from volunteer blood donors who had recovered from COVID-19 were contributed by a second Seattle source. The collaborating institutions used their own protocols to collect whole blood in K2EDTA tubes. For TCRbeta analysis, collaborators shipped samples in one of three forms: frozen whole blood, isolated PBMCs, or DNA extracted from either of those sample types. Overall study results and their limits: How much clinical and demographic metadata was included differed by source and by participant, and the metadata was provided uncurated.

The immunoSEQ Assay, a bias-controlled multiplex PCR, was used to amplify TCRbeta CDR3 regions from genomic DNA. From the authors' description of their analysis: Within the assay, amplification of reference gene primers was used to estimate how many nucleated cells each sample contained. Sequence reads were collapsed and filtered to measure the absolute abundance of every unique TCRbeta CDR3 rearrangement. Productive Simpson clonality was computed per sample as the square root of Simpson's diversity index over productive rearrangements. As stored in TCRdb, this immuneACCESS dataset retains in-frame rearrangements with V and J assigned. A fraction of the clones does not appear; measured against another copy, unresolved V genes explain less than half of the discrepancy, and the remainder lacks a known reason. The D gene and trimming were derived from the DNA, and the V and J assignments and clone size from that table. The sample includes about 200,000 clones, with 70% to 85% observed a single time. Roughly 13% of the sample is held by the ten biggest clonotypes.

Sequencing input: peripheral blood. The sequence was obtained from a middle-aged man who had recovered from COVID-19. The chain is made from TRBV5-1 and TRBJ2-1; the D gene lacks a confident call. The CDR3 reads CASSLVVERYNEQFF. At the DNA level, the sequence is TGCGCCAGCAGCTTGGTCGTCGAGAGGTACAATGAGCAGTTCTTC.